This is a list of T cell receptor beta chains from one sample in a study of T-cell memory formation after mild COVID-19. TCRdb fed the 5' RACE reads into MiXCR, producing one record per CDR3 protein. The sample lists 100,000 to 120,000 distinct CDR3 sequences, roughly 20% occurring once. Source material: PBMCs or a T cell subset sorted from them (not recorded which). The receptors here all came from a man between 18 and 35 years old who had mild COVID-19 (a few samples of this study predate the infection). Cell type and time point are not known. Each CDR3 is given with its conserved first and last residue. Fields, in order: clone size, D gene, V gene, J gene, CDR3 DNA, CDR3 protein. D genes are given only for firm matches. A clone size is listed for some rows: how often the clone was seen (once, few, many), or a class if it is expanded.

few	.	TRBV24-1	TRBJ2-2	TGTGCCACCATTAGGTTTCGACTACCCCCCGGGGAGCTGTTTTTT	CATIRFRLPPGELFF
few	.	TRBV7-3	TRBJ2-2	TGTGCCAGCAGCTCCCTATGGGCGGACAACACCGGGGAGCTGTTTTTT	CASSSLWADNTGELFF
many	TRBD1	TRBV7-7	TRBJ2-2	TGTGCCAGCAGCTTAAAGACAGGGGTGACCGGGGAGCTGTTTTTT	CASSLKTGVTGELFF
few	.	TRBV20-1	TRBJ1-2	TGCAGTGCTCCCAGGTTTAACTATGGCTACACCTTC	CSAPRFNYGYTF
few	.	TRBV27	TRBJ1-1	TGTGCCAGCAGTCCCCTCGACACTGCGGGAATGAACACTGAAGCTTTCTTT	CASSPLDTAGMNTEAFF
.	TRBD1	TRBV6-2/TRBV6-3	TRBJ2-1	TGTGCCAGCAGTAGAAGTCCGGGACAGACTTCCAACAATGAGCAGTTCTTC	CASSRSPGQTSNNEQFF
.	.	TRBV5-6	TRBJ2-7	TGTGCCAGCAGCTTGGTTGACGGCGAAAATACCTACGAGCAGTACTTC	CASSLVDGENTYEQYF
.	.	TRBV5-6	TRBJ2-1	TGTGCCAGCAGCTTGGGAGGGGCTAGCGAAGAGTTCTTC	CASSLGGASEEFF
.	.	TRBV20-1	TRBJ2-5	TGCAGTGCTAGAGATAGGAAGGGAGAGACCCAGTACTTC	CSARDRKGETQYF
.	.	TRBV9	TRBJ2-5	TGTGCCAGCAGCGTAGACGGGACCCAGTACTTC	CASSVDGTQYF
few	TRBD1	TRBV5-5	TRBJ1-2	TGTGCCAGCAGCACCGTGCAGGGGGCGATCTATGGCTACACCTTC	CASSTVQGAIYGYTF
.	TRBD2	TRBV27	TRBJ2-5	TGTGCCAGCAGTTCTGCACTAGCGAAGGGCGGAGAGACCCAGTACTTC	CASSSALAKGGETQYF
.	.	TRBV6-5	TRBJ1-2	TGTGCCAGCAGTTACGTTCGGAACTATGGCTACACCTTC	CASSYVRNYGYTF
.	.	TRBV7-2	TRBJ2-2	TGTGCCAGCAGCCTGGGTCCTGTGGGCACCGGGGAGCTGTTTTTT	CASSLGPVGTGELFF
.	.	TRBV7-9	TRBJ1-5	TGTGCCAGCAGCTTCGGGGGGCTCGGGCAGCCCCAGCATTTT	CASSFGGLGQPQHF
few	.	TRBV29-1	TRBJ2-2	TGCGGAACCGGGACTGAGAACACCGGGGAGCTGTTTTTT	CGTGTENTGELFF
.	.	TRBV6-2/TRBV6-3	TRBJ2-5	TGTGCCAGCAGTTACTCCCCGGGGGGCACTCAAGAGACCCAGTACTTC	CASSYSPGGTQETQYF
many	TRBD1	TRBV29-1	TRBJ2-7	TGCAGCGTAGTGACAGGGAGCCACGAGCAGTACTTC	CSVVTGSHEQYF
few	.	TRBV7-6	TRBJ2-7	TGTGCCAGCAGCTCCTTGGGGGGCGAGCAGTACTTC	CASSSLGGEQYF
few	.	TRBV4-3	TRBJ1-2	TGCGCCAGCAGCCAAGCGGGCGGGGGCCAGGCTCACTATGGCTACACCTTC	CASSQAGGGQAHYGYTF
few	TRBD2	TRBV27	TRBJ2-5	TGTGCCAGCAGTGGGGCTAGCGGGGGCTGGGGAGAGACCCAGTACTTC	CASSGASGGWGETQYF
.	TRBD1	TRBV9	TRBJ2-1	TGTGCCAGCAGCGCCTCCGGGACAGGGCACAATGAGCAGTTCTTC	CASSASGTGHNEQFF
.	TRBD2	TRBV6-2/TRBV6-3	TRBJ2-5	TGTGCCAGCAGTTACGGGAGGGTTGAGACCCAGTACTTC	CASSYGRVETQYF
.	TRBD2	TRBV6-4	TRBJ2-3	TGTGCCAGCAGTGACGGGACTAGCGGGGGCCTCACAGATACGCAGTATTTT	CASSDGTSGGLTDTQYF
.	.	TRBV6-5	TRBJ2-1	TGTGCCAGCAGTTACGGGTTCAATGCGGACCTCTACAATGAGCAGTTCTTC	CASSYGFNADLYNEQFF
few	TRBD1	TRBV7-9	TRBJ2-7	TGTGCCAGCAGCCGCCCGGACAGGAACGAGCAGTACTTC	CASSRPDRNEQYF
.	TRBD2	TRBV15	TRBJ2-3	TGTGCCACCAGCAGTAGCGGGGATTACACAGATACGCAGTATTTT	CATSSSGDYTDTQYF
.	.	TRBV12-3/TRBV12-4	TRBJ1-6	TGTGCCAGCAGTTTAGGGTTTAATTCACCCCTCCACTTT	CASSLGFNSPLHF
few	.	TRBV6-2/TRBV6-3	TRBJ2-2	TGTGCCAGCACCCACACCGGGGAGCTGTTTTTT	CASTHTGELFF
few	TRBD1	TRBV6-5	TRBJ2-7	TGTCCCCATTGGGACAGGGCCTACGAGCAGTACTTC	CPHWDRAYEQYF
.	.	TRBV10-2	TRBJ2-1	TGCGCCAGCAGTGGTAACAGCTACAATGAGCAGTTCTTC	CASSGNSYNEQFF
.	TRBD1	TRBV5-1	TRBJ1-1	TGCGCCAGCGGACGGACAGGAGGGAACACTGAAGCTTTCTTT	CASGRTGGNTEAFF
.	TRBD1	TRBV10-3	TRBJ2-2	TGTGCCATCAGTGCGGACAGGGGGAACACCGGGGAGCTGTTTTTT	CAISADRGNTGELFF
.	TRBD1	TRBV29-1	TRBJ1-2	TGCAGCGTTGGGAGCAGGGGGGATGGCTACACCTTC	CSVGSRGDGYTF
.	.	TRBV7-2	TRBJ2-1	TGTGCCAGCAGCTTTCCAGGGGCCCACAATGAGCAGTTCTTC	CASSFPGAHNEQFF
few	TRBD1	TRBV27	TRBJ1-1	TGTGCCAGCAGTATACAGGGGGTTAAGTCGGACACTGAAGCTTTCTTT	CASSIQGVKSDTEAFF
.	.	TRBV20-1	TRBJ2-5	TGCAGTGCTCGGAGCGGGCTAGCAGGATCAGAGACCCAGTACTTC	CSARSGLAGSETQYF
few	.	TRBV7-9	TRBJ2-7	TGTGCCATCGGACAGAATTACGAGCAGTACTTC	CAIGQNYEQYF
.	TRBD2	TRBV6-2/TRBV6-3	TRBJ2-5	TGTGCCAGCAGTCTTACGGGACTAGCCCTGACAGAGACCCAGTACTTC	CASSLTGLALTETQYF
few	.	TRBV7-6	TRBJ2-1	TGTGCCAGCAGCTTAAGGGAGGGGGGTGAACAGTTCTTC	CASSLREGGEQFF
few	.	TRBV27	TRBJ1-5	TGTGCCAGCAGTTCCCGCCGCCGCCGGAATCAGCCCCAGCATTTT	CASSSRRRRNQPQHF
.	.	TRBV4-3	TRBJ1-5	TGCGCCAGCAGCCAAGAGTATCCTGGCCCGGAGCAAAATCAGCCCCAGCATTTT	CASSQEYPGPEQNQPQHF
.	.	TRBV7-9	TRBJ1-1	TGTGCCAGCAGCCCCCGGAGCAGGGCTGAAGCTTTCTTT	CASSPRSRAEAFF
.	.	TRBV6-6	TRBJ1-6	TGTGCCAGCAGTTACTGGGCTCTCGGTTCACCCCTCCACTTT	CASSYWALGSPLHF
.	TRBD1	TRBV7-9	TRBJ2-3	TGTGCCAGCAGCACGTGGACAGGGTCTGTGGCAGATACGCAGTATTTT	CASSTWTGSVADTQYF
.	.	TRBV6-5	TRBJ1-2	TGTGCCAGCAGTTACCAGGGCTACTATGGCTACACCTTC	CASSYQGYYGYTF
many	.	TRBV3-1	TRBJ2-2	TGTGCCAGCAGCGGGACAATCGGGGAGCTGTTTTTT	CASSGTIGELFF
few	.	TRBV11-1	TRBJ2-1	TGTGCCAGCAGCCCCGGACTGTTCCTCTCCTACAATGAGCAGTTCTTC	CASSPGLFLSYNEQFF
few	.	TRBV12-3/TRBV12-4	TRBJ2-1	TGTGCCAGCAGTCCTAGCGTAAATGAGCAGTTCTTC	CASSPSVNEQFF
once	.	TRBV20-1	TRBJ1-4	TGCAGTGCTAGAACCGGACCGCCACTCCCCGAAAAACTGTTTTTT	CSARTGPPLPEKLFF
once	TRBD1	TRBV12-3/TRBV12-4	TRBJ2-5	TGTGCCAGCAGTGGGACAGGGCACCAAGAGACCCAGTACTTC	CASSGTGHQETQYF
few	.	TRBV7-9	TRBJ1-1	TGTGCCCAAGAGAACACTGAAGCTTTCTTT	CAQENTEAFF